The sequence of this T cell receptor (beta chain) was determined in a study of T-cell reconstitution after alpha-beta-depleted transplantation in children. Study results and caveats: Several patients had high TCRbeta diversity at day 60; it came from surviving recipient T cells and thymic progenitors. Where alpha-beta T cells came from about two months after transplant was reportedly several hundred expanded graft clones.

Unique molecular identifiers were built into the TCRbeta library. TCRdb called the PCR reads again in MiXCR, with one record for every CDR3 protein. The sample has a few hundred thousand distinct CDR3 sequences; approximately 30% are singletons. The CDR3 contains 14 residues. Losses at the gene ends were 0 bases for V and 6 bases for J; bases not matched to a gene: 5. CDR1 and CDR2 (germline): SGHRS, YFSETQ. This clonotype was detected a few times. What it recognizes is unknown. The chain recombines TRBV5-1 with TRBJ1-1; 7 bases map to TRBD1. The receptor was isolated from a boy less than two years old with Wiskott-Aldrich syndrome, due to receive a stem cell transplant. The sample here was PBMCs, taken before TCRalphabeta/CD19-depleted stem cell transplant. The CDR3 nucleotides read TGCGCCAGCAGCTTGGCTCAGGGGGACGCTGAAGCTTTCTTT. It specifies CASSLAQGDAEAFF.